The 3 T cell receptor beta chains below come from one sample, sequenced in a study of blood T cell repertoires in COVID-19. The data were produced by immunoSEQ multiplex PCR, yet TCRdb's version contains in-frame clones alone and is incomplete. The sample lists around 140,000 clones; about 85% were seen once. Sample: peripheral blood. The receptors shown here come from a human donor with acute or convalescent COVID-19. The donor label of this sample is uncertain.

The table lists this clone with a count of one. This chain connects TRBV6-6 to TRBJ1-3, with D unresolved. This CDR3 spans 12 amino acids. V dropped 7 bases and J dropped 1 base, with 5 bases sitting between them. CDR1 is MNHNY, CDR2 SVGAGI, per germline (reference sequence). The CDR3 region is CASIGSGNTIYF. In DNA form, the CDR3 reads TGTGCCAGCATCGGTTCTGGAAACACCATATATTTT.

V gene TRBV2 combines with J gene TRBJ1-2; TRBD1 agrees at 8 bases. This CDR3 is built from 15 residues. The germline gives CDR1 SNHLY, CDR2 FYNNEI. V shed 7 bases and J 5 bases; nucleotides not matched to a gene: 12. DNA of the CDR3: TGTGCCAGCACGACCAGGGCAGGGGGCGGATATGGCTACACCTTC. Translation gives CASTTRAGGGYGYTF.

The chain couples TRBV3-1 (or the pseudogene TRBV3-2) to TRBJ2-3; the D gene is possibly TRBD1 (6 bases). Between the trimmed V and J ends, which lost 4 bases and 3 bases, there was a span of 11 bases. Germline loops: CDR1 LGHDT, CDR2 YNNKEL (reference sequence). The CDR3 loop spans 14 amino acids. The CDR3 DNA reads TGTGCCAGCAGCCTAGCAGGGACAACAGATACGCAGTATTTT. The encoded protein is CASSLAGTTDTQYF.